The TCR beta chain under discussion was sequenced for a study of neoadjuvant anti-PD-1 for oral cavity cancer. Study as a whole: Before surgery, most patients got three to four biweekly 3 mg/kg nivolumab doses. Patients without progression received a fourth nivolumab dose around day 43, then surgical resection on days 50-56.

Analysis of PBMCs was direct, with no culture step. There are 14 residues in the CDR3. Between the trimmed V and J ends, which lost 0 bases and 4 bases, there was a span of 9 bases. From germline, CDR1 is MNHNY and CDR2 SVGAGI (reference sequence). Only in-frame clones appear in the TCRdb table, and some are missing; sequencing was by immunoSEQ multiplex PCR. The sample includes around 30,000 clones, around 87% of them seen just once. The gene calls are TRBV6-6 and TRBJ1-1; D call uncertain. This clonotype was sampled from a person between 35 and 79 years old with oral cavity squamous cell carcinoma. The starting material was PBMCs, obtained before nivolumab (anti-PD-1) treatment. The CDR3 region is CASSYSAAATEAFF. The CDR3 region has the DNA TGTGCCAGCAGTTACTCGGCGGCGGCCACTGAAGCTTTCTTT.